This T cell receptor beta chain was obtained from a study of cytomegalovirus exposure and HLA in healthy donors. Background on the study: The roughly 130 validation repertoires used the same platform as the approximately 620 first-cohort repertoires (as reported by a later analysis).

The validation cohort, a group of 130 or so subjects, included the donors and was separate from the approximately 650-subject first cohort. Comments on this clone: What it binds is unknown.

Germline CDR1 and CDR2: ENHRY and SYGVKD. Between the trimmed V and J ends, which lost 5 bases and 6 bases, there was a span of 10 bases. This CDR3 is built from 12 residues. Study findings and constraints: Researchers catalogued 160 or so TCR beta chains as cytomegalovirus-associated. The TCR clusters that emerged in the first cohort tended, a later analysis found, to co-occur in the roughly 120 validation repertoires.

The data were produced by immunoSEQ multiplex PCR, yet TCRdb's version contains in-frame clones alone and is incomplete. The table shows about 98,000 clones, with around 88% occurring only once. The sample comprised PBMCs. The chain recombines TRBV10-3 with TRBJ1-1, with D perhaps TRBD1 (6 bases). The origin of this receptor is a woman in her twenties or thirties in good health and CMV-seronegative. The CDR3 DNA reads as TGTGCCATCAGTTCCACAGGGTCTGAAGCTTTCTTT. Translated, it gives CAISSTGSEAFF.